These 27 T cell receptor beta chains came from one sample sequenced in a study of blood T cells in healthy people across ages. PCR was performed a second time for about 6 to 12 cycles using a sample-barcoded 5' primer and a J-beta primer mix. MiXCR was run by TCRdb on the 5' RACE reads, yielding one entry per CDR3 protein. Of 1.5 million to 2 million distinct CDR3 sequences listed, around 48% were seen once; the top ten hold 2.1%. Sequencing was done on a sample of blood. These receptors came from a woman aged 40 to 50 in good health.

This clonotype occurred a few times. This sequence joins TRBV11-2 and TRBJ2-7; TRBD2 matches at 7 bases. The length of the CDR3 is 14 residues. CDR1 is SGHAT, CDR2 FQNNGV, per germline. Trimming removed 4 bases from V and 0 bases from J; junction bases left unmatched: 3. CDR3 loop: CASSSREFSYEQYF. The CDR3 nucleotides are TGTGCCAGCAGCTCGCGGGAGTTCTCCTACGAGCAGTACTTC.

This clonotype was seen more than once but under ten times. The rearrangement uses TRBV20-1 and TRBJ2-1, with a possible D match to TRBD2 (5 bases). CDR1 is DFQATT, CDR2 SNEGSKA, per germline (reference sequence). The CDR3 extends over 16 amino acids. This CDR3 is CRMLPGWDQRSNEQFF. The CDR3 DNA sequence: TGCAGGATGCTCCCGGGGTGGGATCAGCGTAGCAATGAGCAGTTCTTC.

The chain uses TRBV6-2 or TRBV6-3 and TRBJ2-1, with 8 bases lining up with TRBD1. The DNA end is a closer match to TRBJ2-7, so the J assignment may be wrong. The V gene's germline CDR1 is MNHEY and CDR2 SVGEGT. The CDR3 loop spans 14 amino acids. The CDR3 loop reads CASTDRGSYNEQYF. The CDR3 nucleotides are TGTGCCAGCACCGACAGGGGCTCCTACAATGAGCAGTACTTC.

V usage is TRBV24-1 and J usage is TRBJ2-7; weak D call: TRBD2 (5 bases). TRBJ2-5 explains the end of the DNA better; the J call may be wrong. Germline V gene data show CDR1 as KGHDR and CDR2 as SFDVKD. This CDR3 has 15 amino acids. The CDR3 region is CATSAQVNERETQYF. The CDR3 nucleotides read TGTGCCACCAGTGCGCAGGTTAACGAGCGGGAGACCCAGTACTTC.

In its sample, this clonotype was seen a few times. The chain joins TRBV3-1 to TRBJ2-5; perhaps TRBD1 as D (5 bases). This CDR3 comprises 13 residues. The V end was cut by 4 bases, the J end by 5 bases, with 11 bases between. The germline gives CDR1 LGHDT, CDR2 YNNKEL (reference sequence). DNA for the CDR3: TGTGCCAGCAGCCGCCCTAGGGGTGAGACCCAGTACTTC. Its translation is CASSRPRGETQYF.

As for this clonotype: Given a much more abundant clone one base away, this may be a read error. The rearrangement joins TRBV2 to TRBJ2-5, with 7 positions matching TRBD1. V lost 7 bases, J lost 0 bases, and 5 bases stayed unmatched. This CDR3 is 14 amino acids long. Germline loops: CDR1 SNHLY, CDR2 FYNNEI. The CDR3 loop reads CASTSTGYQETQYF. As DNA, the CDR3 is TGTGCCAGCACCTCGACAGGGTACCAAGAGACCCAGTACTTC.

The rearrangement joins TRBV13 to TRBJ2-1; TRBD1 matches at 9 bases. Per germline, CDR1 PRHDT and CDR2 FYEKMQ (reference sequence). The CDR3 runs to 13 residues. V lost 6 bases and J lost 9; bases outside the gene matches: 6. CDR3 nucleotide sequence: TGTGCCAGCAGTAATACAGGGGGCACTGAGCAGTTCTTC. Translation gives CASSNTGGTEQFF.

The chain employs TRBV7-9 and TRBJ2-1; 8 bases are shared with TRBD1. CDR3 length equals 15 residues. J gave up 6 bases and V 5 bases, and 9 bases lay outside the gene matches. Per germline, CDR1 SEHNR and CDR2 FQNEAQ (reference sequence). CDR3 residues: CASSQTGASPNEQFF. In DNA, the CDR3 is TGTGCCAGCAGCCAGACAGGGGCAAGCCCCAATGAGCAGTTCTTC.

There are many counts of this clonotype. The V call is TRBV4-1, the J call TRBJ2-7; no clear D gene. CDR1 and CDR2 (germline): MGHRA, YSYEKL. Trimming shortened V by 2 bases and J by 3 bases, and 11 bases separated the two germline ends. This CDR3 comprises 14 residues. The CDR3 DNA sequence: TGCGCCAGCAGCCAAAGTTTAAGTGGCTACGAGCAGTACTTC. Translating gives CASSQSLSGYEQYF.

V is TRBV27 and J is TRBJ2-3; D unresolved. The CDR3 extends over 14 amino acids. The germline CDR1 and CDR2 sequences are MNHEY and SMNVEV (reference sequence). The V and J ends lost 8 bases and 5 bases respectively, with 17 bases between them. The chain's CDR3 is CASAGDLGRDTQYF. The DNA of the CDR3 is TGTGCCAGCGCCGGAGATTTGGGCAGAGATACGCAGTATTTT.

Note on this clonotype: One end of the junction does not line up with germline, which may come from a read error. The V call is TRBV12-3 or TRBV12-4, the J call TRBJ2-3; 10 bases map to TRBD2. CDR3 length: 14 residues. The CDR3 DNA reads as TGTGCCTGCAGTCCAGGGACTAGCGCAGATACGCAGTATTTT. This codes for CACSPGTSADTQYF.

This clonotype has just a few counts. This chain uses TRBV20-1 with TRBJ2-5; no reliable D call. The CDR3 sequence is 12 residues long. The V end was cut by 6 bases, the J end by 5 bases, with 13 bases between. The germline CDR1 and CDR2 sequences are DFQATT and SNEGSKA (reference sequence). DNA of the CDR3: TGCAGTGCCGCACTACCCGTGGAGACCCAGTACTTC. Translating it yields CSAALPVETQYF.

This clonotype was counted a few times. This chain links TRBV29-1 with TRBJ2-7; possible D gene TRBD1, 6 bases. Germline V CDR1 and CDR2: SQVTM, ANQGSEA. The CDR3 length is 13 residues. Trimming removed 6 bases from V and 3 bases from J, with 15 bases in between. The CDR3 nucleotides read TGCAGCGTGAACCCGACAGGAAACTACGAGCAGTACTTC. Amino acid sequence: CSVNPTGNYEQYF.

The gene calls are TRBV6-6 and TRBJ1-1; 7 bases match TRBD1. The CDR3 sequence is 13 residues long. The V gene end was trimmed by 5 bases and the J gene end by 4 bases; junction bases not matched to a gene: 4. The germline CDR1 and CDR2 sequences are MNHNY and SVGAGI (reference sequence). The DNA for the CDR3 is TGTGCCAGCAGTGACCCAGGGGGCACTGAAGCTTTCTTT. It encodes CASSDPGGTEAFF.

CDR3: CASSPGQGRSTNYGYTF. The CDR3 DNA reads TGCGCCAGCAGCCCGGGACAGGGGCGCTCCACTAACTATGGCTACACCTTC. The V call is TRBV5-1, the J call TRBJ1-2; 10 bases fit TRBD1. Germline V gives CDR1 SGHRS, CDR2 YFSETQ. The CDR3 totals 17 residues. V was clipped by 4 bases and J by 0 bases; unmatched bases: 9.

This clonotype has more than one count but fewer than ten. The genes are TRBV24-1 and TRBJ2-1; D gene uncertain. The V and J ends lost 4 bases and 7 bases respectively, with 10 bases between them. CDR1 is KGHDR, CDR2 SFDVKD, per germline. The CDR3 is made up of 13 amino acids. In nucleotides, the CDR3 is TGTGCCACCAGTGACCCAACACAGAATGAGCAGTTCTTC. It translates to CATSDPTQNEQFF.

The chain employs TRBV5-1 and TRBJ2-7; maybe TRBD1 (6 bases). Trimming cost V 4 bases and J 7 bases, with 21 bases left between them. This CDR3 comprises 15 residues. From germline, CDR1 is SGHRS and CDR2 YFSETQ. The CDR3 here is CASSPSGTIIGEQYF. In DNA form, the CDR3 reads TGCGCCAGCAGCCCGTCCGGGACAATTATCGGGGAGCAGTACTTC.

The V gene is TRBV6-5, the J gene TRBJ2-1; tentative D call: TRBD2 (5 bases). The CDR3 has 14 residues. The V gene's germline CDR1 is MNHEY and CDR2 SVGAGI. V lost 6 bases, J lost 3 bases, and 12 bases lay in between. CDR3 DNA sequence: TGTGCCAGCAGGGAATTAGCGAGCTACAATGAGCAGTTCTTC. Protein: CASRELASYNEQFF.

This chain uses TRBV14 with TRBJ2-7; possible D gene TRBD2, 6 bases. V lost 6 bases, J lost 3 bases, and 15 bases lay in between. CDR3 length: 14 residues. Germline lookup yields CDR1 SGHDN and CDR2 FVKESK. CDR3 DNA: TGTGCCAGCAGTAGGGAGGAAGTAGTCTACGAGCAGTACTTC. Protein sequence: CASSREEVVYEQYF. Using reference TRBV14 and TRBJ2-7 for the parts outside the CDR3, the full variable domain is EAGVTQFPSHSVIEKGQTVTLRCDPISGHDNLYWYRRVMGKEIKFLLHFVKESKQDESGMPNNRFLAERTGGTYSTLKVQPAELEDSGVYFCASSREEVVYEQYFGPGTRLTVT.

The V gene is TRBV7-9, the J gene TRBJ2-1; maybe TRBD2 (5 bases). Between the trimmed V and J ends, which lost 2 bases and 8 bases, there was a span of 19 bases. The germline gives CDR1 SEHNR, CDR2 FQNEAQ (reference sequence). This CDR3 spans 16 amino acids. CDR3 nucleotide sequence: TGTGCCAGCAGCTTAAGTCCGGGGTTCCAATTGGATGAGCAGTTCTTC. It codes for CASSLSPGFQLDEQFF.

This rearrangement joins TRBV6-5 to TRBJ2-5; TRBD1 might be the D (6 bases). The DNA end is a closer match to TRBJ2-7, so the J assignment may be wrong. CDR3 size: 15 residues. Germline CDR1 and CDR2: MNHEY and SVGAGI. The CDR3 region is CASSSPGAPSYEQYF. CDR3 sequence (DNA): TGTGCCAGCAGTTCCCCAGGGGCTCCCAGCTACGAGCAGTACTTC.

This clonotype was detected only a few times. V is TRBV4-1 and J is TRBJ2-5, with TRBD2 matching 8 bases. J was trimmed by 4 bases and V by 4 bases; bases with no gene match: 8. CDR1 MGHRA and CDR2 YSYEKL come from the germline V gene. The CDR3 loop spans 15 amino acids. As DNA, the CDR3 is TGCGCCAGCAGCCTACGATTGGGACTAGGAGAGACCCAGTACTTC. Its protein is CASSLRLGLGETQYF.

This sequence joins TRBV5-1 and TRBJ2-7, with D unclear. The CDR3 has 16 amino acids. V lost 3 bases and J lost 0, with 16 bases in between. Germline values: CDR1 SGHRS, CDR2 YFSETQ. DNA for the CDR3: TGCGCCAGCAGCTCTCAAAAAACGCAGTCCTCCTACGAGCAGTACTTC. Its protein product is CASSSQKTQSSYEQYF.

The chain couples TRBV29-1 to TRBJ2-5, with 10 bases fitting TRBD1. V dropped 7 bases and J dropped 4; count of bases not matched to a gene: 9. The CDR3 consists of 14 residues. In germline, CDR1 is SQVTM, CDR2 ANQGSEA. CDR3 DNA: TGCAGCGCCCCGGACAGGGGGTTGAGAGAGACCCAGTACTTC. Its translation is CSAPDRGLRETQYF.

The chain has TRBV11-1 and TRBJ2-7; 8 bases fit TRBD2. The CDR3 has 15 amino acids. Trimming removed 6 bases from V and 2 bases from J; junction bases left unmatched: 9. Germline CDR1 is SGHAT and CDR2 is FQDESV (reference sequence). Here the CDR3 DNA reads TGTGCCAGCAGAAGTACCAGCGGGGGAGCCTACGAGCAGTACTTC. It yields the protein CASRSTSGGAYEQYF. Full variable domain (missing parts from reference TRBV11-1 and TRBJ2-7): EAEVAQSPRYKITEKSQAVAFWCDPISGHATLYWYRQILGQGPELLVQFQDESVVDDSQLPKDRFSAERLKGVDSTLKIQPAELGDSAMYLCASRSTSGGAYEQYFGPGTRLTVT.

The chain uses TRBV18 and TRBJ2-3, with D perhaps matching TRBD1 (5 bases). The CDR3 has 15 residues. Between the trimmed V and J ends, which lost 5 bases and 0 bases, there was a span of 12 bases. Per germline, CDR1 KGHSH and CDR2 LQKENI. CDR3 amino acids: CASSSRQTSTDTQYF. CDR3 sequence (DNA): TGTGCCAGCTCATCAAGACAGACTAGCACAGATACGCAGTATTTT.

The rearrangement links TRBV20-1 to TRBJ2-1; no clear D gene. V shed 5 bases and J shed 13 bases, with 15 bases lying between them. The germline V gene encodes CDR1 DFQATT and CDR2 SNEGSKA (reference sequence). The CDR3 sequence is 11 residues long. The chain's CDR3 is CSAVTRAHQFF. CDR3 nucleotides: TGCAGTGCTGTAACACGTGCTCACCAGTTCTTC.